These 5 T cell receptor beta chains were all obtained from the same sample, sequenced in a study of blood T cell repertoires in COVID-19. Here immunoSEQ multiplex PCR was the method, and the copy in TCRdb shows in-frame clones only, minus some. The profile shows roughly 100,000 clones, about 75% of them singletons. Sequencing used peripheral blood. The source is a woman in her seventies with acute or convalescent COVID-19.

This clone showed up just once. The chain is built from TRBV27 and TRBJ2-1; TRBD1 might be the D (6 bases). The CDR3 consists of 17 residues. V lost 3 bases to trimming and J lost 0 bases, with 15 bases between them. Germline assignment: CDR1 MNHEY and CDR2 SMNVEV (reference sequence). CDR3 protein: CASSLQGHPSSYNEQFF. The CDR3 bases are TGTGCCAGCAGTTTGCAGGGACACCCGAGCTCCTACAATGAGCAGTTCTTC.

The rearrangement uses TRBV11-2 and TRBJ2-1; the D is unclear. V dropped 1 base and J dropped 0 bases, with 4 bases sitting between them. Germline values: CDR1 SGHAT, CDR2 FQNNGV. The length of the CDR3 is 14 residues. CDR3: CASSLGGSYNEQFF. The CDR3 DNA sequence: TGTGCCAGCAGCTTAGGAGGCTCCTACAATGAGCAGTTCTTC.

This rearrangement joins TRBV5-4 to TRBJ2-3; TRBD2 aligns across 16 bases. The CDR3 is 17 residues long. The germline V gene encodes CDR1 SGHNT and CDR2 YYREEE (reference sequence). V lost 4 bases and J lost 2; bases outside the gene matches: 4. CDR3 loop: CASSPGLAGGVTDTQYF. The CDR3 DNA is TGTGCCAGCAGCCCGGGACTAGCGGGGGGGGTCACAGATACGCAGTATTTT.

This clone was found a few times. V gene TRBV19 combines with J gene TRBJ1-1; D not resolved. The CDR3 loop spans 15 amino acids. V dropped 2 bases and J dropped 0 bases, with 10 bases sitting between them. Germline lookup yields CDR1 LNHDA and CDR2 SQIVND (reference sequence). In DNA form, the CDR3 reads TGTGCCAGTAGTATAAGGGCGGGAATGAACACTGAAGCTTTCTTT. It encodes CASSIRAGMNTEAFF.

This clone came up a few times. CDR3 sequence reads: CASSRKMTGGASGELFF. The DNA of the CDR3 is TGTGCCAGCAGCCGTAAAATGACAGGGGGCGCCTCCGGGGAGCTGTTTTTT. The chain combines TRBV5-6 with TRBJ2-2; 10 positions agree with TRBD1. CDR3 length: 17 residues. Trimming cost V 4 bases and J 6 bases; bases outside gene matches: 12. The germline V gene encodes CDR1 SGHDT and CDR2 YYEEEE. Complete variable domain (other parts from reference TRBV5-6 and TRBJ2-2): DAGVTQSPTHLIKTRGQQVTLRCSPKSGHDTVSWYQQALGQGPQFIFQYYEEEERQRGNFPDRFSGHQFPNYSSELNVNALLLGDSALYLCASSRKMTGGASGELFFGEGSRLTVL.